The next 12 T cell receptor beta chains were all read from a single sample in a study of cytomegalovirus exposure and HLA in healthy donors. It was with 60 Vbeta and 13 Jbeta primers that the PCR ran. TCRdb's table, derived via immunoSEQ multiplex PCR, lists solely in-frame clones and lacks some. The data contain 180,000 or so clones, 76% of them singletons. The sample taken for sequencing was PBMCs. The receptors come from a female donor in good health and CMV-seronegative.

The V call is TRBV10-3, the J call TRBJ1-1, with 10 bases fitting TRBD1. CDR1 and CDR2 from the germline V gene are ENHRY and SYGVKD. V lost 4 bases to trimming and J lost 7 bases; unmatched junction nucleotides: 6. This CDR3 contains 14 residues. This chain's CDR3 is CAISGQGAQGEAFF. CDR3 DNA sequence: TGTGCCATCAGTGGACAGGGGGCGCAGGGTGAAGCTTTCTTT.

The CDR3 sequence is CASSSQGNGGTEAFF. The CDR3 region has the DNA TGTGCCAGCAGCTCGCAGGGTAACGGGGGCACTGAAGCTTTCTTT. The chain couples TRBV7-2 to TRBJ1-1, with D perhaps matching TRBD1 (5 bases). The CDR3 has 15 residues. Trimming shortened V by 4 bases and J by 4 bases, and 16 bases separated the two germline ends. Germline CDR1 reads SGHTA; CDR2 reads FQGNSA.

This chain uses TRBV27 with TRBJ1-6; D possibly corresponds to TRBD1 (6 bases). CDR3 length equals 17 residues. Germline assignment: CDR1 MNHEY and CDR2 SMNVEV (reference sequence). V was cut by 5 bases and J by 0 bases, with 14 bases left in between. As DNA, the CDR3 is TGTGCCAGCAGTCAAGGACAGACGGGCTCCTATAATTCACCCCTCCACTTT. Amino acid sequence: CASSQGQTGSYNSPLHF.

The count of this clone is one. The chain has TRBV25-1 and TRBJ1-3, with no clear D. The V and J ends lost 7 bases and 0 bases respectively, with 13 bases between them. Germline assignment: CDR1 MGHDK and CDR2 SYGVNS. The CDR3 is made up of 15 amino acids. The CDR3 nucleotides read TGTGCCAGCACACCTACTGCGAGCTCTGGAAACACCATATATTTT. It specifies CASTPTASSGNTIYF. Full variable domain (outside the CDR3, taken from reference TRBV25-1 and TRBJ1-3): EADIYQTPRYLVIGTGKKITLECSQTMGHDKMYWYQQDPGMELHLIHYSYGVNSTEKGDLSSESTVSRIRTEHFPLTLESARPSHTSQYLCASTPTASSGNTIYFGEGSWLTVV.

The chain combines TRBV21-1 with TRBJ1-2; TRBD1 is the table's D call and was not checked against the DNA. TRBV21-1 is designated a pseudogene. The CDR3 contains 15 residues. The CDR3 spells CASSKGTAGDYGYTF. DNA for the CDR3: TGTGCCAGCAGCAAAGGAACGGCAGGGGACTATGGCTACACCTTC.

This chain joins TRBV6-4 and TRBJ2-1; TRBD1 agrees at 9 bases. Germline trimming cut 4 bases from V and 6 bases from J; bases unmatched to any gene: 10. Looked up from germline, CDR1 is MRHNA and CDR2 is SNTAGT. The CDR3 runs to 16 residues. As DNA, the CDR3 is TGTGCCAGCAGTGTTCTTCCGGGACAGGGACGCAATGAGCAGTTCTTC. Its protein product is CASSVLPGQGRNEQFF.

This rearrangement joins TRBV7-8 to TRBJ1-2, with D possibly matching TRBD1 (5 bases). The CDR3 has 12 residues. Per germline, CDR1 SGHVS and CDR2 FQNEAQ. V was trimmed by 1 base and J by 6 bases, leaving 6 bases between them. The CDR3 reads CASSLGGDGYTF. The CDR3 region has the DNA TGTGCCAGCAGCTTAGGGGGGGATGGCTACACCTTC.

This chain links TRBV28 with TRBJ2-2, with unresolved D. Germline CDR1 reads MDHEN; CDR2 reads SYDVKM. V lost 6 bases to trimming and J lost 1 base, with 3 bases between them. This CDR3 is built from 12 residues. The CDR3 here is CASRRNTGELFF. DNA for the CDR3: TGTGCCAGCAGGAGGAACACCGGGGAGCTGTTTTTT.

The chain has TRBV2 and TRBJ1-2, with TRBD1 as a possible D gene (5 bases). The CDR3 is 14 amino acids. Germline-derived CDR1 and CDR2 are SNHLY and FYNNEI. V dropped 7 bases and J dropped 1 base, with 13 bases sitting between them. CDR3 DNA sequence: TGTGCCAGCAAGCGGGACGACAGTAACTATGGCTACACCTTC. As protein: CASKRDDSNYGYTF.

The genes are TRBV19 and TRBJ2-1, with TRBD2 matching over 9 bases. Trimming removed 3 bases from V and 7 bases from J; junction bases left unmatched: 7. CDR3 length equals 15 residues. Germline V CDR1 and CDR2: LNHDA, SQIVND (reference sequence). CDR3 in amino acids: CASSMSGGPWNEQFF. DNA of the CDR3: TGTGCCAGTAGTATGAGCGGGGGGCCTTGGAATGAGCAGTTCTTC.

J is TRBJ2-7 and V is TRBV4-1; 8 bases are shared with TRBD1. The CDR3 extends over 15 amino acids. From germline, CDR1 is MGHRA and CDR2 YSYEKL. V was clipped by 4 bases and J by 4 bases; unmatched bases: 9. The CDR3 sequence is CASSRGQGPSYEQYF. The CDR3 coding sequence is TGCGCCAGCAGCCGAGGACAGGGCCCATCGTACGAGCAGTACTTC.

CDR3 protein: CASSQAMDRGYEQYF. The CDR3 DNA reads as TGCGCCAGCAGCCAAGCAATGGACAGGGGCTACGAGCAGTACTTC. This chain uses TRBV4-3 with TRBJ2-7; 9 bases align to TRBD1. V dropped 1 base and J dropped 3; count of bases not matched to a gene: 4. The CDR3 length is 15 residues. Looked up from germline, CDR1 is LGHNA and CDR2 is YSLEER.